Listed below are T cell receptor beta chains from one sample, sequenced in a study of blood T cell repertoires in COVID-19. The table came from immunoSEQ multiplex PCR; TCRdb's copy has only in-frame clones and leaves some out. Seen here are about 47,000 clones, 75% to 90% observed once, and the top ten hold roughly 13%. Sequenced sample: peripheral blood. The receptors shown here come from a human donor with acute or convalescent COVID-19. The donor label of this sample is uncertain. The CDR3 runs from the conserved cysteine through the conserved F or W. The order of the fields is clone size, CDR3 length, D gene, V gene, J gene, CDR3 DNA, CDR3 protein. A D gene is named only where the DNA matches it firmly. Some rows mark clone size as missing; the rest say once, few, many or name a class of expanded clone.

.,14,.,TRBV30,TRBJ2-3,TGTGCCTGGAGGGGTCTAGCCCGCACAGATACGCAGTATTTT,CAWRGLARTDTQYF
.,13,.,TRBV28,TRBJ1-1,TGTGCCAGCAGTTTTAAGGCAGGAACAAGGGCTTTCTTT,CASSFKAGTRAFF
.,14,TRBD1,TRBV7-2,TRBJ1-2,TGTGCCAGCAGCCCCGGGACAGAAAACTATGGCTACACCTTC,CASSPGTENYGYTF
.,14,TRBD1,TRBV6-5,TRBJ1-2,TGTGCCAGCGGAAGGACAGGGAGGGAATATGGCTACACCTTC,CASGRTGREYGYTF
.,17,.,TRBV28,TRBJ2-1,TGTGCCAGCAGTTCGAGTCTGGACTTCGGGGCCTACAATGAGCAGTTCTTC,CASSSSLDFGAYNEQFF
.,15,TRBD2,TRBV10-3,TRBJ2-1,TGTGCCATTTCTCAGCGGGAGGGCCTATACAATGAGCAGTTCTTC,CAISQREGLYNEQFF
.,15,TRBD2,TRBV11-2,TRBJ2-1,TGTGCCAGCAGCTTTGGACTAGCGGGAGAGGGTGAGCAGTTCTTC,CASSFGLAGEGEQFF
.,13,.,TRBV19,TRBJ2-3,TGTGCCAGTAGTATCGGGGGCACAGATACGCAGTATTTT,CASSIGGTDTQYF
.,15,TRBD2,TRBV11-3,TRBJ2-3,TGTGCCAGCAGCCGGGGGGACCTCATTTCAGATACGCAGTATTTT,CASSRGDLISDTQYF
.,16,.,TRBV18,TRBJ1-6,TGTGCCAGCTCACCAGGGGCGGGAGCGGGAGAGTCACCCCTCCACTTT,CASSPGAGAGESPLHF
.,15,.,TRBV7-7,TRBJ1-3,TGTGCTAGCAGCCACTCGCGGGGAAAAGAGGACACCATATATTTT,CASSHSRGKEDTIYF
.,16,.,TRBV25-1,TRBJ1-1,TGTGCCAGCAGTGTTTGGGTCCCAGGGGCGAACACTGAAGCTTTCTTT,CASSVWVPGANTEAFF
.,12,TRBD1,TRBV6-5,TRBJ1-1,TGTGCCAGCAGTACGGGACAGGGCCAAGCTTTCTTT,CASSTGQGQAFF
.,16,TRBD1,TRBV11-3,TRBJ2-5,TGTGCCAGCAGCGCCCGGGACAGGGGGCTTGAAGAGACCCAGTACTTC,CASSARDRGLEETQYF
.,16,TRBD2,TRBV7-9,TRBJ2-1,TGTGCCAGCAGCATCCTGAGCGGGAGGGCCGGAAATGAGCAGTTCTTC,CASSILSGRAGNEQFF
once,14,.,TRBV3-1/TRBV3-2,TRBJ1-3,TGTGCCAGCAGCCAAGGTAGCTCTGGAAACACCATATATTTT,CASSQGSSGNTIYF
.,14,.,TRBV7-2,TRBJ1-3,TGTGCCAGCAGCGTATCAGGGGCAGGAAACACCATATATTTT,CASSVSGAGNTIYF
.,12,.,TRBV19,TRBJ2-4,TGTGCCAGTAGTAAGGACATAAACATTCAGTACTTC,CASSKDINIQYF
.,14,.,TRBV11-3,TRBJ2-3,TGTGCCAGCAGCCGACTCTCTAGCACAGATACGCAGTATTTT,CASSRLSSTDTQYF